The source of this T cell receptor (beta chain) is a study of blood T cell repertoires in COVID-19. Study-level background: Samples came from the United States, Italy and Spain, spanning acute and convalescent COVID-19. Nucleic acid was either cDNA or gDNA, and it came from T cells, B-cell-depleted T cells, or PBMCs.

In the source study's methods: Reference gene primer amplification gave estimated nucleated cell counts. TCRdb's copy holds only in-frame clones and misses some; the assay was immunoSEQ multiplex PCR. D and trimming come from the DNA, and the V and J calls and clone size come from that table. The data show 55,000 to 75,000 clones, approximately 89% seen once. The CDR3 contains 16 residues. Trimming stripped 5 bases from V and 4 bases from J, with 18 bases between. Germline V CDR1 and CDR2: SGHAT, FQNNGV. This clonotype originated in a human donor in a cohort sampled during active COVID-19. Specimen: peripheral blood. V and J are TRBV11-2 and TRBJ1-3, with no clear D. Here the CDR3 DNA reads TGTGCCAGCAGCACGAGGAGCGGATTAAACGGAAACACCATATATTTT. Protein sequence: CASSTRSGLNGNTIYF.